This entry lists 9 T cell receptor beta chains sequenced from one sample in a study of T-cell reconstitution after alpha-beta-depleted transplantation in children. Unique molecular identifiers were used to barcode this TCRbeta library. TCRdb redid the calling of the PCR reads with MiXCR, one entry per CDR3 protein. The sample shows 150,000 to 200,000 distinct CDR3 sequences, 5% to 6.5% of them seen only once. Material: PBMCs, obtained before TCRalphabeta/CD19-depleted stem cell transplant. The receptors shown here come from a girl less than two years old with combined immunodeficiency, due to receive a stem cell transplant.

The chain links TRBV3-1 to TRBJ2-7; 8 nucleotides align to TRBD2. The CDR3 spans 16 residues. The V and J ends lost 11 bases and 0 bases, in that order; junction bases with no gene match: 15. CDR1 LGHDT and CDR2 YNNKEL come from the germline V gene (reference sequence). CDR3 loop: CACSQRPGTSSYEQYF. DNA for the CDR3: TGTGCCTGCTCCCAGCGCCCCGGGACTAGCTCCTACGAGCAGTACTTC.

This clonotype was observed many times. The chain recombines TRBV13 with TRBJ2-5; unclear D gene. Trimming pared 3 bases from V and 5 bases from J, leaving 7 bases between. This CDR3 has 12 residues. Germline V lookup: CDR1 PRHDT, CDR2 FYEKMQ (reference sequence). The CDR3 sequence: CASSLYLETQYF. CDR3 bases: TGTGCCAGCAGCTTGTACTTGGAGACCCAGTACTTC.

This clonotype was counted at least ten times. This chain joins TRBV7-9 and TRBJ2-1, with 9 bases matching TRBD1. The germline CDR1 and CDR2 sequences are SEHNR and FQNEAQ (reference sequence). The CDR3 loop spans 11 amino acids. The V and J ends lost 5 bases and 14 bases, in that order; junction bases with no gene match: 4. The CDR3 DNA sequence: TGTGCCAGCAGCCTCGGGGACAGGGAGTTCTTC. Protein sequence: CASSLGDREFF.

This clonotype was observed many times. The V and J genes are TRBV19 and TRBJ2-7; tentatively, D is TRBD1 (6 bases). There are 14 residues in the CDR3. Deletions cut 2 bases from V and 5 bases from J, with 13 bases between. Germline V CDR1 and CDR2: LNHDA, SQIVND (reference sequence). The CDR3 spells CASSITGTFHEQYF. The CDR3 bases are TGTGCCAGTAGTATAACAGGGACGTTCCACGAGCAGTACTTC.

This clonotype was observed many times. The chain couples TRBV28 to TRBJ2-2; 8 nucleotides agree with TRBD1. V lost 3 bases to trimming and J lost 5 bases; unmatched junction nucleotides: 5. Germline loops: CDR1 MDHEN, CDR2 SYDVKM. CDR3 length: 15 amino acids. The CDR3, as DNA: TGTGCCAGCAGTTTTTACAGGGGGTATACCGGGGAGCTGTTTTTT. Translated: CASSFYRGYTGELFF. Full variable domain (remainder filled in from reference TRBV28 and TRBJ2-2): DVKVTQSSRYLVKRTGEKVFLECVQDMDHENMFWYRQDPGLGLRLIYFSYDVKMKEKGDIPEGYSVSREKKERFSLILESASTNQTSMYLCASSFYRGYTGELFFGEGSRLTVL.

This clonotype has a count of ten or more. The V and J genes are TRBV12-3 or TRBV12-4 and TRBJ1-2, with 9 bases matching TRBD1. Trimming removed 7 bases from V and 6 bases from J; junction bases left unmatched: 6. This CDR3 spans 13 amino acids. The chain's CDR3 is CASTKGQGDGYTF. The CDR3 nucleotides are TGTGCCAGCACCAAGGGACAGGGAGATGGCTACACCTTC.

This clonotype has at least ten counts. This chain uses TRBV28 with TRBJ2-7; the D gene is possibly TRBD2 (5 bases). V was shortened by 8 bases and J by 4 bases, with 12 bases between the two germline ends. This CDR3 is 12 amino acids long. Germline V gene sequence: CDR1 MDHEN, CDR2 SYDVKM. The CDR3 nucleotides read TGTGCCAGCGGAGGCCCGTCGTACGAGCAGTACTTC. Translation: CASGGPSYEQYF.

There are many counts of this clonotype. The rearrangement links TRBV29-1 to TRBJ2-5, with 8 bases matching TRBD1. V shed 4 bases, J shed 6 bases, and the junction held 10 bases outside the gene matches. The CDR3 runs to 14 residues. From germline, CDR1 is SQVTM and CDR2 ANQGSEA. CDR3 region: CSVVSSHRGKTQYF. DNA for the CDR3: TGCAGCGTTGTAAGTTCCCACAGGGGGAAGACCCAGTACTTC.

A few counts support this clonotype. The chain uses TRBV5-1 and TRBJ2-7, with 9 bases identical to TRBD1. Per germline, CDR1 SGHRS and CDR2 YFSETQ. The CDR3 consists of 15 residues. Losses at the gene ends were 2 bases for V and 1 base for J; bases not matched to a gene: 4. The CDR3 region is CASSLQGQGSYEQYF. DNA for the CDR3: TGCGCCAGCAGCTTACAGGGACAGGGTTCCTACGAGCAGTACTTC.